Sequencing of this T cell receptor (beta chain) was carried out in a study of blood T cell repertoires in COVID-19. Whole-study context: Samples came from the United States, Italy and Spain, spanning acute and convalescent COVID-19. Sources were T cells, B-cell-depleted T cells, or PBMCs; the material itself was cDNA or gDNA.

Per germline, CDR1 SGHRS and CDR2 YFSETQ. The length of the CDR3 is 14 residues. V dropped 10 bases and J dropped 4; count of bases not matched to a gene: 9. Sequenced by immunoSEQ multiplex PCR; TCRdb stores in-frame clones only, minus some. Of about 290,000 clones listed, just under 90% were seen once; the top ten hold roughly 11%. Sequenced material: peripheral blood. The receptor's source is a young woman with COVID-19, enrolled during active disease. The V and J genes are TRBV5-1 and TRBJ2-2; TRBD2 matches at 8 bases. The CDR3: CAGRAGESTGELFF. The CDR3 DNA follows: TGCGCCGGGCGAGCGGGGGAGAGCACCGGGGAGCTGTTTTTT. The whole variable domain, filled in from reference TRBV5-1 and TRBJ2-2, reads KAGVTQTPRYLIKTRGQQVTLSCSPISGHRSVSWYQQTPGQGLQFLFEYFSETQRNKGNFPGRFSGRQFSNSRSEMNVSTLELGDSALYLCAGRAGESTGELFFGEGSRLTVL.